One and the same sample provided the 14 T cell receptor beta chains below, sequenced in a study of cytomegalovirus exposure and HLA in healthy donors (dated by TCRdb to about 2017). The protocol used for the library was the immunoSEQ multiplex PCR assay. A mixture of 60 forward primers for TCR Vbeta segments and 13 reverse primers for TCR Jbeta segments was used in the multiplex PCR. Imported from immuneACCESS, the table was reduced by TCRdb to in-frame sequences with V and J called. These copies leave out some clones; in studies compared against another copy, an unresolved V gene accounts for under half, and the cause of the remainder is not known. Here the sample has 130,000 or so clones; roughly four fifths occur a single time. The ten largest clones add up to 1.5% to 2% of the sample. Sequenced sample: PBMCs. Every receptor here comes from a middle-aged man in good health and CMV-seronegative.

V gene TRBV4-1 combines with J gene TRBJ1-5; D unresolved. The CDR3 has 14 residues. V shed 0 bases and J shed 1 base, with 4 bases lying between them. CDR1 is MGHRA, CDR2 YSYEKL, per germline. The CDR3 region is CASSQDESNQPQHF. CDR3 nucleotides: TGCGCCAGCAGCCAAGACGAGAGCAATCAGCCCCAGCATTTT.

V gene TRBV5-1 combines with J gene TRBJ2-7; possibly TRBD1 for D (6 bases). The V gene lost 5 bases and the J gene lost 2 bases, with 14 bases spanning the gap. The CDR3 is made up of 14 amino acids. Germline CDR1 SGHRS, CDR2 YFSETQ. This CDR3 is CASRSGTQTYEQYF. CDR3 DNA: TGCGCCAGCAGGTCCGGGACACAGACCTACGAGCAGTACTTC. Together with reference TRBV5-1 and TRBJ2-7, the CDR3 gives the full variable domain: KAGVTQTPRYLIKTRGQQVTLSCSPISGHRSVSWYQQTPGQGLQFLFEYFSETQRNKGNFPGRFSGRQFSNSRSEMNVSTLELGDSALYLCASRSGTQTYEQYFGPGTRLTVT.

V usage is TRBV28 and J usage is TRBJ2-2; 9 nucleotides agree with TRBD1. Germline V gives CDR1 MDHEN, CDR2 SYDVKM. Trimming at V came to 8 bases and at J to 0 bases, leaving 7 bases not matched to a gene. The CDR3 sequence is 16 residues long. This CDR3 is CASDRDRASNTGELFF. Here the CDR3 DNA reads TGTGCCAGCGACCGGGACAGGGCCTCGAACACCGGGGAGCTGTTTTTT.

The chain carries TRBV19 and TRBJ1-4; 9 bases fit TRBD1. CDR1 is LNHDA and CDR2 is SQIVND in the germline V gene (reference sequence). With V trimmed by 7 bases and J by 5 bases, 14 bases remained unmatched. The CDR3 loop spans 17 amino acids. Written as DNA, the CDR3 is TGTGCCAGTACATCGGACCCGGACAGGGGACCCAATGAAAAACTGTTTTTT. As protein: CASTSDPDRGPNEKLFF. The variable domain in full, with the rest retrieved from reference TRBV19 and TRBJ1-4, is DGGITQSPKYLFRKEGQNVTLSCEQNLNHDAMYWYRQDPGQGLRLIYYSQIVNDFQKGDIAEGYSVSREKKESFPLTVTSAQKNPTAFYLCASTSDPDRGPNEKLFFGSGTQLSVL.

In DNA form, the CDR3 reads TGTGCCAGCTCACCACTGCGGACTAGCTTCGAGACCCAGTACTTC. Its protein is CASSPLRTSFETQYF. The chain employs TRBV18 and TRBJ2-5, with 8 bases fitting TRBD2. V was clipped by 1 base and J by 5 bases; unmatched bases: 6. The germline gives CDR1 KGHSH, CDR2 LQKENI. CDR3 length: 15 amino acids.

CDR3 DNA sequence: TGCGCCAGCAGCCCCGACTCCGTTGAGCAGTTCTTC. This sequence encodes CASSPDSVEQFF. The chain has TRBV5-1 and TRBJ2-1; no reliable D call. The CDR3 length is 12 residues. Germline CDR1 and CDR2: SGHRS and YFSETQ. V was cut by 4 bases and J by 9 bases, with 11 bases left in between.

This clone appeared once. The chain couples TRBV6-4 to TRBJ1-4; 7 nucleotides match TRBD1. Germline-derived CDR1 and CDR2 are MRHNA and SNTAGT. V lost 6 bases and J lost 0; bases outside the gene matches: 4. CDR3 length equals 15 residues. As DNA, the CDR3 is TGTGCCAGCAGCATAACAGGGGCAACTAATGAAAAACTGTTTTTT. As protein: CASSITGATNEKLFF.

This clone was seen a few times. The chain is built from TRBV18 and TRBJ2-1; 7 bases map to TRBD1. The CDR3 is 16 residues long. V was clipped by 0 bases and J by 2 bases; unmatched bases: 4. The germline gives CDR1 KGHSH, CDR2 LQKENI. CDR3 residues: CASSPPGTETYNEQFF. CDR3 DNA sequence: TGTGCCAGCTCACCACCAGGGACAGAGACCTACAATGAGCAGTTCTTC.

V usage is TRBV7-2 and J usage is TRBJ2-5; no firm D call. The germline V gene encodes CDR1 SGHTA and CDR2 FQGNSA. There are 13 residues in the CDR3. The V end was cut by 3 bases, the J end by 0 bases, with 5 bases between. CDR3 DNA: TGTGCCAGCAGCTTTATAAACCAAGAGACCCAGTACTTC. This translates into CASSFINQETQYF.

The V gene is TRBV15, the J gene TRBJ1-2; D gene uncertain. The ends were cut back, 0 bases at V and 7 bases at J, with 6 bases in the middle. CDR3 length equals 12 residues. Germline CDR1 LNHNV, CDR2 YYDKDF (reference sequence). The CDR3: CATSREGSGYTF. In DNA form, the CDR3 reads TGTGCCACCAGCAGAGAGGGCTCTGGCTACACCTTC.

The chain uses TRBV4-1 and TRBJ2-3; 9 nucleotides agree with TRBD1. The CDR3 loop spans 15 amino acids. Germline V CDR1 and CDR2: MGHRA, YSYEKL. V was pared by 2 bases and J by 6 bases, with 6 bases of the junction left unmatched. CDR3 sequence (DNA): TGCGCCAGCAGCCAACTGGGACAGGGATCCGATACGCAGTATTTT. It codes for CASSQLGQGSDTQYF.

The chain joins TRBV5-1 to TRBJ2-5; D is unclear. The V gene lost 5 bases and the J gene lost 4 bases, with 12 bases spanning the gap. The CDR3 is 13 residues long. CDR1 is SGHRS, CDR2 YFSETQ, per germline. CDR3 sequence (DNA): TGCGCCAGCAGTTTTCAGAGACTAGAGACCCAGTACTTC. This sequence encodes CASSFQRLETQYF.

V gene TRBV6-6 combines with J gene TRBJ2-1; 7 bases are a match to TRBD2. V lost 4 bases and J lost 0; bases outside the gene matches: 3. The CDR3 sequence is 15 residues long. Germline V gives CDR1 MNHNY, CDR2 SVGAGI (reference sequence). CDR3 nucleotide sequence: TGTGCCAGCAGTTCCGGGAGGAGCTCCTACAATGAGCAGTTCTTC. Protein product: CASSSGRSSYNEQFF.

The rearrangement links TRBV5-1 to TRBJ2-7; D is possibly TRBD1 (5 bases). Germline V gene lookup returns CDR1 SGHRS and CDR2 YFSETQ. The CDR3 covers 15 residues. V shed 1 base and J shed 2 bases, with 13 bases lying between them. The CDR3 DNA reads as TGCGCCAGCAGCTTGTTGGGGCAGAGCGCCTACGAGCAGTACTTC. Encoded protein: CASSLLGQSAYEQYF.